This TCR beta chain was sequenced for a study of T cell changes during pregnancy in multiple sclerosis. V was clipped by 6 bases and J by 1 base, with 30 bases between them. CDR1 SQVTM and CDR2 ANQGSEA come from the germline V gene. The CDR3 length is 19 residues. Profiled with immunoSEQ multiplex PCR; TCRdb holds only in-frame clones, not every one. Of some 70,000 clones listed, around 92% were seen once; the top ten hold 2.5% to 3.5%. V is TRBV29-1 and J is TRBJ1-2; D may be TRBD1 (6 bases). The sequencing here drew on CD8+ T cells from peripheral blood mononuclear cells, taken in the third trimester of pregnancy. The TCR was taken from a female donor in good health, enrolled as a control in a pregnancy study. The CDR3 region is CSVKTRTAPTSTFNYGYTF. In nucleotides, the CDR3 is TGCAGCGTGAAAACGCGGACAGCTCCAACTTCTACCTTTAACTATGGCTACACCTTC. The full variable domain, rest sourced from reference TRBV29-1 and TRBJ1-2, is SAVISQKPSRDICQRGTSLTIQCQVDSQVTMMFWYRQQPGQSLTLIATANQGSEATYESGFVIDKFPISRPNLTFSTLTVSNMSPEDSSIYLCSVKTRTAPTSTFNYGYTFGSGTRLTVV.